The rows below give T cell receptor beta chains drawn from one sample of a study of Ad26.COV2.S vaccination and SARS-CoV-2 variants. TCRdb's copy holds only in-frame clones and misses some; the assay was immunoSEQ multiplex PCR. Here the sample spans 200,000 to 250,000 clones, around nine tenths being singletons. Sequencing used peripheral blood, obtained in a trial of Ad26.COV2.S vaccine versus placebo. The receptors were gathered from a person between 18 and 59 years old who received the Ad26.COV2.S COVID-19 vaccine or a placebo. Both conserved end residues are part of each CDR3. A D gene is named only where the DNA matches it firmly. The size entry is marked missing in some rows and otherwise reads once, few, many or a size class.

j_call v_call d_call clone_size cdr3_length cdr3_aa cdr3_nt
TRBJ2-3 TRBV7-2 - - 13 CASSFRGTDTQYF TGTGCCAGCAGCTTCCGGGGGACAGATACGCAGTATTTT
TRBJ1-1 TRBV2 - - 10 CASKGSEAFF TGTGCCAGCAAGGGCAGTGAAGCTTTCTTT
TRBJ2-2 TRBV7-2 - - 14 CASSHRQAGGELFF TGTGCCAGCAGCCATAGACAGGCAGGCGGGGAGCTGTTTTTT
TRBJ2-1 TRBV2 TRBD1 - 14 CASRGTGFYNEQFF TGTGCCAGCAGAGGGACAGGGTTCTACAATGAGCAGTTCTTC
TRBJ2-7 TRBV2 TRBD1 - 13 CASSEQGAYEQYF TGTGCCAGCAGTGAACAGGGGGCGTACGAGCAGTACTTC
TRBJ1-4 TRBV6-2/TRBV6-3 - - 14 CASSYGQINEKLFF TGTGCCAGCAGTTACGGGCAGATTAATGAAAAACTGTTTTTT
TRBJ2-5 TRBV20-1 TRBD2 - 16 CSASGTSGGIGETQYF TGCAGTGCTAGTGGGACTAGCGGGGGGATCGGAGAGACCCAGTACTTC
TRBJ2-7 TRBV7-2 - - 15 CASSLAPAGNYEQYF TGTGCCAGCAGCTTAGCGCCTGCAGGCAACTACGAGCAGTACTTC
TRBJ2-1 TRBV29-1 TRBD2 - 15 CSVGNSGYSYNEQFF TGCAGCGTGGGGAATAGCGGGTACTCCTACAATGAGCAGTTCTTC
TRBJ2-7 TRBV28 - - 13 CASSLTGDYEQYF TGTGCCAGCAGTTTAACGGGAGACTACGAGCAGTACTTC
TRBJ2-4 TRBV3-1/TRBV3-2 - few 14 CASSLSSGKNIQYF TGTGCCAGCAGCCTAAGTAGCGGCAAAAACATTCAGTACTTC
TRBJ2-7 TRBV30 TRBD1 - 13 CAWRRQGVGEQYF TGTGCCTGGCGCCGACAGGGGGTTGGCGAGCAGTACTTC
TRBJ1-2 TRBV7-8 TRBD1 - 17 CASSPLQGPGGSVGYTF TGTGCCAGCAGCCCACTACAGGGGCCGGGAGGATCGGTCGGCTACACCTTC
TRBJ2-3 TRBV11-2 TRBD1 - 17 CASSVLPGQVHTDTQYF TGTGCCAGCAGCGTACTCCCGGGACAGGTCCACACAGATACGCAGTATTTT
TRBJ2-7 TRBV9 - - 14 CASSVGGLGHEQYF TGTGCCAGCAGCGTAGGCGGACTCGGCCACGAGCAGTACTTC
TRBJ2-5 TRBV27 TRBD1 - 14 CASSWQGQGETQYF TGTGCCAGCAGTTGGCAAGGACAGGGAGAGACCCAGTACTTC
TRBJ1-3 TRBV14 - - 14 CASSQAPVWNTIYF TGTGCCAGCAGCCAAGCGCCCGTTTGGAACACCATATATTTT
TRBJ2-1 TRBV7-2 - - 13 CASSSRAYNEQFF TGTGCCAGCAGCTCCAGAGCCTACAATGAGCAGTTCTTC
TRBJ2-7 TRBV4-3 TRBD1 - 13 CASSSDRAYEQYF TGCGCCAGCAGCTCAGACAGGGCCTACGAGCAGTACTTC
TRBJ2-5 TRBV28 TRBD1 few 13 CASSSGQGGTQYF TGTGCCAGCAGTTCCGGACAGGGAGGGACCCAGTACTTC
TRBJ2-6 TRBV6-1 - - 19 CASSEAPWAGISGANVLTF TGTGCCAGCAGTGAAGCACCCTGGGCCGGCATCTCTGGGGCCAACGTCCTGACTTTC
TRBJ2-7 TRBV19 TRBD1 - 15 CASSLPGQGSYEQYF TGTGCCAGTAGTCTCCCCGGACAGGGCTCCTACGAGCAGTACTTC
TRBJ2-7 TRBV7-6 TRBD1 - 14 CASSYGTGGYEQYF TGTGCCAGCAGCTACGGGACAGGGGGCTACGAGCAGTACTTC
TRBJ1-6 TRBV5-4 - - 15 CASSLEGGGNSPLHF TGTGCCAGCAGCTTGGAGGGGGGAGGGAATTCACCCCTCCACTTT
TRBJ2-2 TRBV18 - - 14 CASSPGTEIPKLFF TGTGCCAGCTCACCAGGGACGGAAATCCCGAAGCTGTTTTTT
TRBJ1-1 TRBV4-2 - - 15 CASSQDARGGTEAFF TGTGCCAGCAGCCAAGATGCGAGGGGGGGAACTGAAGCTTTCTTT
TRBJ1-6 TRBV15 - - 14 CATSRGDWGSPLHF TGTGCCACCAGCAGGGGGGATTGGGGCTCACCCCTCCACTTT
TRBJ2-3 TRBV11-3 - - 12 CASSFGPDTQYF TGTGCCAGCAGCTTTGGCCCAGATACGCAGTATTTT
TRBJ2-5 TRBV28 - - 13 CASSEWSGETQYF TGTGCCAGCAGCGAATGGAGTGGAGAGACCCAGTACTTC
TRBJ1-1 TRBV5-4 TRBD1 - 18 CASSLEGQGAGSNTEAFF TGTGCCAGCAGCTTGGAAGGACAGGGGGCCGGTTCGAACACTGAAGCTTTCTTT
TRBJ2-3 TRBV7-9 TRBD2 - 18 CASSLGSGGAMGTDTQYF TGTGCCAGCAGCTTAGGAAGCGGGGGGGCCATGGGCACAGATACGCAGTATTTT
TRBJ2-7 TRBV2 - - 14 CASRFGGAGYEQYF TGTGCCAGTAGGTTTGGGGGGGCTGGCTACGAGCAGTACTTC
TRBJ1-5 TRBV28 TRBD1 once 16 CASSSQSTGFDQPQHF TGTGCCAGCAGTTCACAATCGACAGGGTTCGATCAGCCCCAGCATTTT
TRBJ2-1 TRBV6-2/TRBV6-3 TRBD2 once 16 CASSYSGRGSYNEQFF TGTGCCAGCAGTTACTCGGGGCGGGGGAGCTACAATGAGCAGTTCTTC
TRBJ1-2 TRBV7-2 - once 14 CASSPLHPSRGYTF TGTGCCAGCAGCCCTCTGCATCCCAGCCGGGGCTACACCTTC
TRBJ2-3 TRBV30 - - 13 CAWKLSSTDTQYF TGTGCCTGGAAGTTATCTAGCACAGATACGCAGTATTTT
TRBJ1-3 TRBV28 - - 15 CASSLGTHSGNTIYF TGTGCCAGCAGTTTAGGGACTCACTCTGGAAACACCATATATTTT
TRBJ2-7 TRBV10-3 TRBD1 - 15 CAISESGRQGAEQYF TGTGCCATCAGTGAGTCGGGGCGACAGGGGGCCGAGCAGTACTTC
TRBJ2-7 TRBV19 TRBD1 - 14 CASSILGQGYEQYF TGTGCCAGTAGTATACTAGGACAGGGCTACGAGCAGTACTTC
TRBJ2-5 TRBV3-1/TRBV3-2 TRBD2 - 16 CASSYSGGARQETQYF TGTGCCAGCAGCTATAGCGGGGGGGCCCGGCAAGAGACCCAGTACTTC
TRBJ2-7 TRBV28 TRBD1 - 15 CASSFPRQGNYEQYF TGTGCCAGCAGTTTCCCCAGACAGGGGAACTACGAGCAGTACTTC
TRBJ2-5 TRBV6-1 TRBD2 - 15 CASSEVAGGPETQYF TGTGCCAGCAGTGAAGTAGCGGGAGGGCCGGAGACCCAGTACTTC
TRBJ1-2 TRBV6-6 - - 12 CASSPSAGDYTF TGTGCCAGCAGTCCCTCGGCAGGGGACTACACCTTC
TRBJ1-1 TRBV5-1 - - 16 CASSSLGTAMNTEAFF TGCGCCAGCAGCTCCCTTGGAACAGCGATGAACACTGAAGCTTTCTTT
TRBJ2-7 TRBV4-2 - - 15 CASSQEGETNYEQYF TGTGCCAGCAGCCAAGAAGGGGAGACTAACTACGAGCAGTACTTC
TRBJ2-7 TRBV18 - - 15 CASSPIRGSSYEQYF TGTGCCAGCTCACCAATCAGGGGTTCCTCCTACGAGCAGTACTTC
TRBJ2-7 TRBV21-1 - - 14 CASSKRPDSYEQYF TGTGCCAGCAGCAAAAGGCCGGACTCCTACGAGCAGTACTTC
TRBJ2-1 TRBV5-4 TRBD1 once 14 CASSAGTVYNEQFF TGTGCCAGCAGCGCCGGGACAGTTTACAATGAGCAGTTCTTC
TRBJ2-5 TRBV28 - - 14 CASRTSGVEETQYF TGTGCCAGCAGAACCTCGGGAGTGGAGGAGACCCAGTACTTC
TRBJ2-7 TRBV7-9 - once 15 CASSLGGRDSYEQYF TGTGCCAGCAGCTTAGGGGGGCGAGACTCCTACGAGCAGTACTTC
TRBJ1-4 TRBV28 TRBD1 - 14 CASSLGTGVEKLFF TGTGCCAGCAGTTTAGGGACAGGGGTTGAAAAACTGTTTTTT
TRBJ2-5 TRBV5-5 TRBD1 once 15 CASSFGQGAVETQYF TGTGCCAGCAGCTTCGGGCAGGGGGCGGTGGAGACCCAGTACTTC
TRBJ1-1 TRBV19 - - 17 CASSIDIPGGQSTEAFF TGTGCCAGTAGTATCGATATCCCGGGGGGGCAGAGCACTGAAGCTTTCTTT
TRBJ2-3 TRBV13 - - 15 CASSLTGGRTDTQYF TGTGCCAGCAGCTTAACTGGCGGACGCACAGATACGCAGTATTTT
TRBJ1-6 TRBV28 - - 16 CASSSRGGSLNSPLHF TGTGCCAGCAGTTCCCGGGGCGGGTCGTTAAATTCACCCCTCCACTTT
TRBJ2-7 TRBV6-6 TRBD1 - 16 CASSYSMRTGSYEQYF TGTGCCAGCAGTTACTCGATGCGGACAGGCTCCTACGAGCAGTACTTC
TRBJ2-7 TRBV9 TRBD2 - 14 CASSVIAGGAEQYF TGTGCCAGCAGCGTTATAGCGGGGGGGGCCGAGCAGTACTTC
TRBJ2-2 TRBV7-3 - - 14 CASSLTRDTGELFF TGTGCCAGCAGCTTAACGCGGGACACCGGGGAGCTGTTTTTT